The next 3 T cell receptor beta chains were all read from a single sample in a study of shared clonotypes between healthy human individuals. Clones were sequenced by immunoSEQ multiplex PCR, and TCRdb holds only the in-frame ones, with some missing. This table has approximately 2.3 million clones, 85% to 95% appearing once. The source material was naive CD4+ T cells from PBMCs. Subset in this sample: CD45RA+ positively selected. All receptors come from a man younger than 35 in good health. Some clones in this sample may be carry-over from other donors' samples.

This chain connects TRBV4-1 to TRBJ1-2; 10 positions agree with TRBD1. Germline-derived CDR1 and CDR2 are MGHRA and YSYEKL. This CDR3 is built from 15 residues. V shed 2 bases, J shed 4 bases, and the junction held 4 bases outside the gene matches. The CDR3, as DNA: TGCGCCAGCAGCCAATCCGGGACAGGGGCCTATGGCTACACCTTC. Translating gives CASSQSGTGAYGYTF.

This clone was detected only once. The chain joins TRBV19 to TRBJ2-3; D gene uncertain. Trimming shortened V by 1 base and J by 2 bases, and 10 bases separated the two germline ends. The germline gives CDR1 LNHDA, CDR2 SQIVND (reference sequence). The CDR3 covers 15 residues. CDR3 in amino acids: CASSIVRQNTDTQYF. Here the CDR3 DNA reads TGTGCCAGTAGTATAGTGCGGCAGAACACAGATACGCAGTATTTT. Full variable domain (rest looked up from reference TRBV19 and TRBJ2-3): DGGITQSPKYLFRKEGQNVTLSCEQNLNHDAMYWYRQDPGQGLRLIYYSQIVNDFQKGDIAEGYSVSREKKESFPLTVTSAQKNPTAFYLCASSIVRQNTDTQYFGPGTRLTVL.

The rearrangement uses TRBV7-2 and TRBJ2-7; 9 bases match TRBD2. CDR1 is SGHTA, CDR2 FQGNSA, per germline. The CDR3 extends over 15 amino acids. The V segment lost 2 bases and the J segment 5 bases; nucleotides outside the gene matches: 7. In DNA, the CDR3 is TGTGCCAGCAGCTTACTAGCGGGATTAACGAACGAGCAGTACTTC. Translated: CASSLLAGLTNEQYF.